The next 28 T cell receptor beta chains were all read from a single sample in a study of blood T cell repertoires in COVID-19. Clones were read by immunoSEQ multiplex PCR, and TCRdb kept only the in-frame ones, dropping some. The data contain 170,000 or so clones, roughly 84% of them seen just once; the ten biggest clones take up 7%. Sequenced sample: peripheral blood. The receptors stem from a woman in her thirties or forties with COVID-19, enrolled during active disease.

The V gene is TRBV7-6, the J gene TRBJ1-2; TRBD1 matches at 11 bases. This CDR3 has 15 residues. V shed 5 bases and J 8 bases; nucleotides not matched to a gene: 10. The germline CDR1 and CDR2 sequences are SGHVS and FNYEAQ. CDR3 DNA sequence: TGTGCCAGCAGCACAGGGACAGGGGGTAATCGCGGCTACACCTTC. It codes for CASSTGTGGNRGYTF.

The rearrangement joins TRBV5-8 to TRBJ1-5; 10 bases are a match to TRBD1. The ends lost 2 bases at V and 7 bases at J; junction bases unmatched: 12. The germline gives CDR1 SGHTS, CDR2 YDEGEE. This CDR3 spans 17 amino acids. The CDR3 region is CASSFRQGAASIQPQHF. CDR3 nucleotide sequence: TGTGCCAGCAGCTTCCGACAGGGGGCGGCAAGTATCCAGCCCCAGCATTTT.

This clone appeared once. This chain links TRBV19 with TRBJ1-4; 9 positions agree with TRBD1. The CDR3 extends over 13 amino acids. After removal of 10 bases from V and 7 bases from J, the junction contained 7 bases not matched to a gene. Germline V gene data show CDR1 as LNHDA and CDR2 as SQIVND (reference sequence). For the CDR3, the DNA is TGTGCCACCGCCGGGACAGGGTTTGAAAAACTGTTTTTT. Encoded protein: CATAGTGFEKLFF.

This clone showed up just once. The CDR3 reads CASSSPGQLYEQYF. In DNA form, the CDR3 reads TGTGCCAGCAGCTCACCGGGACAACTCTACGAGCAGTACTTC. This chain links TRBV5-4 with TRBJ2-7; tentative D call: TRBD1 (6 bases). The germline V gene encodes CDR1 SGHNT and CDR2 YYREEE (reference sequence). The CDR3 totals 14 residues. V lost 3 bases and J 3 bases, leaving 13 bases between the germline ends.

V gene TRBV5-1 combines with J gene TRBJ2-6, with TRBD2 as a possible D gene (5 bases). This CDR3 comprises 18 residues. Germline CDR1 and CDR2: SGHRS and YFSETQ. V was cut by 1 base and J by 4 bases, with 18 bases left in between. CDR3 sequence: CASSLPATSLGGANVLTF. The CDR3 DNA is TGCGCCAGCAGCTTGCCGGCCACCTCACTAGGAGGGGCCAACGTCCTGACTTTC. The variable domain in full, completed from reference TRBV5-1 and TRBJ2-6, reads KAGVTQTPRYLIKTRGQQVTLSCSPISGHRSVSWYQQTPGQGLQFLFEYFSETQRNKGNFPGRFSGRQFSNSRSEMNVSTLELGDSALYLCASSLPATSLGGANVLTFGAGSRLTVL.

The V and J genes are TRBV18 and TRBJ1-2; TRBD1 matches at 7 bases. Looked up from germline, CDR1 is KGHSH and CDR2 is LQKENI. Losses at the gene ends were 6 bases for V and 3 bases for J; bases not matched to a gene: 4. The CDR3 spans 13 residues. In DNA, the CDR3 is TGTGCCAGCTCCTGGGACAGCTACTATGGCTACACCTTC. It codes for CASSWDSYYGYTF.

The chain recombines TRBV7-3 with TRBJ2-1, with D perhaps matching TRBD1 (5 bases). Looked up from germline, CDR1 is SGHTA and CDR2 is FQGTGA. The CDR3 contains 15 residues. Trimming pared 8 bases from V and 7 bases from J, leaving 21 bases between. DNA of the CDR3: TGTGCCAGCTCAAAAGGACCCGGACGACAGAATGAGCAGTTCTTC. This codes for CASSKGPGRQNEQFF.

The CDR3 loop reads CASSLGLGQGTSEAFF. CDR3 sequence (DNA): TGTGCCAGCAGCTTAGGCCTAGGGCAGGGAACATCTGAAGCTTTCTTT. This chain uses TRBV11-3 with TRBJ1-1; possible D gene TRBD1, 5 bases. Looked up from germline, CDR1 is SGHNT and CDR2 is YENEEA. This CDR3 contains 16 residues. The V gene lost 1 base and the J gene lost 6 bases, with 18 bases spanning the gap.

The DNA for the CDR3 is TGTGCCAGCAGCCCGACAGGGAAGGGAGCTGGAAACACCATATATTTT. Translating it yields CASSPTGKGAGNTIYF. The chain employs TRBV7-6 and TRBJ1-3; TRBD1 aligns across 7 bases. The CDR3 totals 16 residues. Losses at the gene ends were 5 bases for V and 2 bases for J; bases not matched to a gene: 9. CDR1 is SGHVS and CDR2 is FNYEAQ in the germline V gene. The full variable domain, rest sourced from reference TRBV7-6 and TRBJ1-3, is GAGVSQSPRYKVTKRGQDVALRCDPISGHVSLYWYRQALGQGPEFLTYFNYEAQQDKSGLPNDRFSAERPEGSISTLTIQRTEQRDSAMYRCASSPTGKGAGNTIYFGEGSWLTVV.

This chain joins TRBV5-1 and TRBJ1-1; D gene unclear. Trimming shortened V by 0 bases and J by 0 bases, and 3 bases separated the two germline ends. From germline, CDR1 is SGHRS and CDR2 YFSETQ. The CDR3 has 13 amino acids. The CDR3 coding sequence is TGCGCCAGCAGCTTGGCGGTGAACACTGAAGCTTTCTTT. Translation gives CASSLAVNTEAFF.

The chain employs TRBV4-1 and TRBJ1-1, with D possibly TRBD1 on 6 matching bases. Germline V gives CDR1 MGHRA, CDR2 YSYEKL. Trimming took 0 bases from V and 3 from J, leaving 14 bases between them. The CDR3 is 16 residues long. The CDR3 nucleotides read TGCGCCAGCAGCCAAGACGAGTACAGGGTAGACACTGAAGCTTTCTTT. Amino acids: CASSQDEYRVDTEAFF.

V and J are TRBV24-1 and TRBJ1-2; 7 bases are a match to TRBD1. The V and J ends lost 7 bases and 8 bases, in that order; junction bases with no gene match: 12. The CDR3 has 14 amino acids. Per the germline V gene, CDR1 is KGHDR and CDR2 is SFDVKD. In nucleotides, the CDR3 is TGTGCCACCAGAAACCCAGGGGGAGCGGGCGGCTACACCTTC. Residues: CATRNPGGAGGYTF.

V is TRBV4-1 and J is TRBJ2-3; 10 bases line up with TRBD2. Germline V CDR1 and CDR2: MGHRA, YSYEKL. The junction had 11 bases not matched to a gene; V was cut back by 2 bases and J by 6 bases. This CDR3 contains 17 residues. As DNA, the CDR3 is TGCGCCAGCAGCCAATCCCTTAGCGGGGGGCGTCTTGATACGCAGTATTTT. It codes for CASSQSLSGGRLDTQYF.

The V and J genes are TRBV9 and TRBJ2-5; the D gene is possibly TRBD1 (5 bases). The V end lost 1 base, the J end lost 4 bases, and 14 bases lay between the germline ends. Germline CDR1 SGDLS, CDR2 YYNGEE. The CDR3 is 15 amino acids. The CDR3 here is CASSVTQGRRETQYF. CDR3 nucleotides: TGTGCCAGCAGCGTAACGCAGGGCAGGAGAGAGACCCAGTACTTC.

The J gene is TRBJ1-5, the V gene TRBV19, with 7 bases fitting TRBD1. Germline CDR1 reads LNHDA; CDR2 reads SQIVND (reference sequence). The CDR3 runs 15 residues. The J segment lost 0 bases and the V segment lost 7 bases, leaving 6 bases of the junction unmatched. The CDR3 loop is CASKPSGGSNQPQHF. The CDR3 bases are TGTGCCAGTAAACCCTCAGGGGGTAGCAATCAGCCCCAGCATTTT.

This clone was counted at least ten times. The chain's CDR3 is CASRGQGVTEAFF. The CDR3 DNA sequence: TGTGCCAGCAGGGGACAGGGAGTCACTGAAGCTTTCTTT. The chain couples TRBV5-6 to TRBJ1-1; 9 bases map to TRBD1. CDR3 length: 13 residues. V shed 5 bases, J shed 4 bases, and the junction held 3 bases outside the gene matches. CDR1 and CDR2 from the germline V gene are SGHDT and YYEEEE.

On this clone itself: The junction departs from germline at one end; a sequencing error may be responsible. The chain carries TRBV7-7 and TRBJ1-1; TRBD1 might be the D (5 bases). Per germline, CDR1 SSHAT and CDR2 FNYEAQ (reference sequence). This CDR3 spans 14 amino acids. The chain's CDR3 is CASTRLGTGTEAFF. The DNA for the CDR3 is TGTGCTAGCACCCGATTAGGGACTGGAACTGAAGCTTTCTTT.

The genes are TRBV19 and TRBJ2-3, with 9 positions matching TRBD1. Germline CDR1 LNHDA, CDR2 SQIVND (reference sequence). The CDR3 covers 15 residues. The J segment lost 2 bases and the V segment lost 7 bases, leaving 7 bases of the junction unmatched. The CDR3 protein is CASTHRGLDTDTQYF. The CDR3 DNA is TGTGCCAGTACCCACAGGGGGCTCGACACAGATACGCAGTATTTT.

CDR3 loop: CASSDSAGVGELFF. Written as DNA, the CDR3 is TGTGCCAGCAGTGACTCCGCGGGGGTTGGGGAGCTGTTTTTT. V and J are TRBV9 and TRBJ2-2, with 7 bases that match TRBD2. Trimming at V came to 5 bases and at J to 8 bases, leaving 9 bases not matched to a gene. CDR3 length: 14 residues. Germline CDR1 SGDLS, CDR2 YYNGEE. Using reference TRBV9 and TRBJ2-2 for the parts outside the CDR3, the full variable domain is DSGVTQTPKHLITATGQRVTLRCSPRSGDLSVYWYQQSLDQGLQFLIQYYNGEERAKGNILERFSAQQFPDLHSELNLSSLELGDSALYFCASSDSAGVGELFFGEGSRLTVL.

J is TRBJ2-1 and V is TRBV7-3; the D gene is possibly TRBD1 (5 bases). This CDR3 spans 15 amino acids. The V end was cut by 5 bases, the J end by 0 bases, with 11 bases between. Germline V gene sequence: CDR1 SGHTA, CDR2 FQGTGA. The DNA for the CDR3 is TGTGCCAGCAGCATACAGGAGAGCTCCTACAATGAGCAGTTCTTC. It encodes CASSIQESSYNEQFF. Drawing the rest from reference TRBV7-3 and TRBJ2-1, the complete variable domain is GAGVSQTPSNKVTEKGKYVELRCDPISGHTALYWYRQSLGQGPEFLIYFQGTGAADDSGLPNDRFFAVRPEGSVSTLKIQRTERGDSAVYLCASSIQESSYNEQFFGPGTRLTVL.

This clone was seen once. V and J are TRBV2 and TRBJ1-1; possibly TRBD1 for D (5 bases). Trimming cost V 6 bases and J 6 bases, with 17 bases left between them. Looked up from germline, CDR1 is SNHLY and CDR2 is FYNNEI. The length of the CDR3 is 14 residues. This CDR3 is CASRTGLLAAEAFF. The CDR3 DNA sequence: TGTGCCAGCAGGACGGGACTCTTGGCGGCTGAAGCTTTCTTT.

The chain employs TRBV5-1 and TRBJ2-5; possibly TRBD1 for D (6 bases). The CDR3 spans 16 residues. Looked up from germline, CDR1 is SGHRS and CDR2 is YFSETQ. The V and J ends lost 3 bases and 3 bases respectively, with 18 bases between them. The CDR3 spells CASSSGDRYGEETQYF. In DNA form, the CDR3 reads TGCGCCAGCAGCTCAGGAGACAGGTATGGAGAAGAGACCCAGTACTTC.

The chain recombines TRBV7-2 with TRBJ2-7; D may be TRBD1 (5 bases). Germline V lookup: CDR1 SGHTA, CDR2 FQGNSA. With 1 base removed from V and 3 bases from J, the gap between germline ends came to 13 bases. The CDR3 is 15 amino acids. The CDR3 DNA reads as TGTGCCAGCAGCTTAGTACAAGGGGATCACTACGAGCAGTACTTC. Translating it yields CASSLVQGDHYEQYF.

To note about this clone: One end of the junction is discordant with germline, which a read error may explain. This rearrangement joins TRBV6-2 or TRBV6-3 to TRBJ1-1, with D unclear. This CDR3 is built from 12 residues. Germline assignment: CDR1 MNHEY and CDR2 SVGEGT. CDR3 sequence reads: CASSYEGFGTDF. Written as DNA, the CDR3 is TGTGCCAGCAGTTACGAGGGCTTCGGAACGGACTTT.

The chain links TRBV4-1 to TRBJ2-1, with D unresolved. Germline V gives CDR1 MGHRA, CDR2 YSYEKL. V lost 4 bases to trimming and J lost 6 bases, with 13 bases between them. The CDR3 length is 14 residues. CDR3 nucleotides: TGCGCCAGCAGCCTGCTTATATCCGGCAATGAGCAGTTCTTC. It specifies CASSLLISGNEQFF.

CDR3 DNA: TGCGCCAGCAGTCGCCAGGGGCGAAACACCGGGGAGCTGTTTTTT. Protein: CASSRQGRNTGELFF. The rearrangement links TRBV10-1 to TRBJ2-2; weak D call: TRBD1 (6 bases). Germline V gene lookup returns CDR1 WNHNN and CDR2 SYGVQD (reference sequence). Trimming took off 5 bases at V and 2 bases at J, with 12 bases between the two ends. The CDR3 extends over 15 amino acids.

The rearrangement uses TRBV7-9 and TRBJ2-7; D is undetermined. The germline V gene encodes CDR1 SEHNR and CDR2 FQNEAQ (reference sequence). Trimming stripped 5 bases from V and 1 base from J, with 12 bases between. CDR3 length: 14 amino acids. For the CDR3, the DNA is TGTGCCAGCAGCCCTCCCCCACAGTCCTACGAGCAGTACTTC. This codes for CASSPPPQSYEQYF.

This clone showed up just once. The chain recombines TRBV6-1 with TRBJ2-3; maybe TRBD1 (5 bases). CDR1 and CDR2 (germline): MNHNS, SASEGT. This CDR3 is built from 17 residues. The ends were cut back, 4 bases at V and 4 bases at J, with 21 bases in the middle. CDR3 DNA sequence: TGTGCCAGCAGTGGGGGCAAGGTGGAGCTGAGAGCAGATACGCAGTATTTT. Translated, it gives CASSGGKVELRADTQYF.